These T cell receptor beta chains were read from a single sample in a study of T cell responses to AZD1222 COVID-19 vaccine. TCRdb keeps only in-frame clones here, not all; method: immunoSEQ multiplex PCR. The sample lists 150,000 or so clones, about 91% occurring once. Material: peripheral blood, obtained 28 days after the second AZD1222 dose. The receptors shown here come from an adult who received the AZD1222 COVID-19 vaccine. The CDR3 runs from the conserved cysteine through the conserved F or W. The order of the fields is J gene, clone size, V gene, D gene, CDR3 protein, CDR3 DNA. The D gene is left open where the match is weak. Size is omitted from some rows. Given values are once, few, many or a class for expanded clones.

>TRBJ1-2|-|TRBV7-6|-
CASSLSLGYGYTF
TGTGCCAGCAGCTTAAGTCTGGGTTATGGCTACACCTTC
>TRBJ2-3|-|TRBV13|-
CASSSSLTDTQYF
TGTGCCAGCAGCTCCTCCCTCACAGATACGCAGTATTTT
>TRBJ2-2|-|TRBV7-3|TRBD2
CASSPEGLYQNTGELFF
TGTGCCAGCAGCCCCGAGGGACTATACCAAAACACCGGGGAGCTGTTTTTT
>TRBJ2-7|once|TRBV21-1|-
CASSKGASYLHEQYF
TGTGCCAGCAGCAAAGGGGCTAGCTATCTTCACGAGCAGTACTTC
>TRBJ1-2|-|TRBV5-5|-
CASSPRWGGDGYTF
TGTGCCAGCAGCCCTCGATGGGGGGGAGATGGCTACACCTTC
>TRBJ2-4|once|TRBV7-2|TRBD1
CASSFQTGLAKNIQYF
TGTGCCAGCAGCTTCCAGACAGGGCTGGCCAAAAACATTCAGTACTTC
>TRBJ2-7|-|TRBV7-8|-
CASSRGSPTYEQYF
TGTGCCAGCAGCCGGGGCTCACCCACTTACGAGCAGTACTTC
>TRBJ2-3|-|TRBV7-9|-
CASRRTDTQYF
TGTGCCAGCAGAAGGACAGATACGCAGTATTTT
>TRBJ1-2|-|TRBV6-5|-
CASSYEQSDGYTF
TGTGCCAGCAGTTACGAACAGAGCGACGGCTACACCTTC
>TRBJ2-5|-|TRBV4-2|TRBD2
CASSQEREGSETQYF
TGTGCCAGCAGCCAAGAGCGGGAGGGCAGTGAGACCCAGTACTTC
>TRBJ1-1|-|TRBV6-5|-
CASSYSPSYTEAFF
TGTGCCAGCAGTTATTCCCCCTCCTACACTGAAGCTTTCTTT
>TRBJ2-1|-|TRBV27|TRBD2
CASSFRGGRDHEQFF
TGTGCCAGCAGTTTCCGCGGGGGGCGAGACCATGAGCAGTTCTTC
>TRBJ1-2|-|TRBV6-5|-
CASSSGETGYGYTF
TGTGCCAGCAGCTCCGGCGAGACGGGTTATGGCTACACCTTC
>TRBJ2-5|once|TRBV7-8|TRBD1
CASSWGQGYPSEETQYF
TGTGCCAGCAGCTGGGGACAGGGCTACCCCTCGGAAGAGACCCAGTACTTC
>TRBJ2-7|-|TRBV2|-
CASIGGYRGSYEQYF
TGTGCCAGCATTGGTGGCTATCGGGGTTCCTACGAGCAGTACTTC
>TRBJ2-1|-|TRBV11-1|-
CASSLDRGAGNEQFF
TGTGCCAGCAGCTTAGATCGGGGGGCCGGGAATGAGCAGTTCTTC
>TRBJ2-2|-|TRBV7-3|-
CASGRTVNTGELFF
TGTGCCAGCGGGAGGACAGTGAACACCGGGGAGCTGTTTTTT
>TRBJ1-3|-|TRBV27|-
CASSLGPSGNTIYF
TGTGCCAGCAGTTTAGGGCCCTCTGGAAACACCATATATTTT
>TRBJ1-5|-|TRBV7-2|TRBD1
CASSFRTGGNQPQHF
TGTGCCAGCAGCTTTCGGACAGGGGGCAATCAGCCCCAGCATTTT
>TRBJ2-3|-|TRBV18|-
CASSPGAWDTQYF
TGTGCCAGCTCACCGGGGGCCTGGGATACGCAGTATTTT
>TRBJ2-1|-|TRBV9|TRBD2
CASSPTPRTSGSRDEQFF
TGTGCCAGCAGCCCGACTCCCAGGACTAGCGGGAGTCGGGATGAGCAGTTCTTC
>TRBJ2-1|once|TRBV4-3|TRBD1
CASSQRRDRGYNEQFF
TGCGCCAGCAGCCAACGCCGGGACAGGGGTTACAATGAGCAGTTCTTC
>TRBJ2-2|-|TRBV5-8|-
CASSLLSRTGYRTGELFF
TGTGCCAGCAGCCTTCTTTCGCGGACGGGGTATCGGACCGGGGAGCTGTTTTTT
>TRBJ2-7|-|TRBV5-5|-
CASSLVSGAMYEQYF
TGTGCCAGCAGCTTGGTGTCAGGGGCTATGTACGAGCAGTACTTC
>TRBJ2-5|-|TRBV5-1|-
CASSSKNQGGETQYF
TGCGCCAGCAGCTCGAAAAACCAGGGGGGAGAGACCCAGTACTTC
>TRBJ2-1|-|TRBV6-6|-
CASSYSPRDEQFF
TGTGCCAGCAGTTACTCACCCCGCGATGAGCAGTTCTTC
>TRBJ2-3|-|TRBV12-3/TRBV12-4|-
CASSLGNTQYF
TGTGCCAGCAGTTTGGGGAATACGCAGTATTTT
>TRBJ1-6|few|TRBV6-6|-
CASSYPGSGESLHF
TGTGCCAGCAGTTACCCAGGGAGCGGGGAGTCCCTCCACTTT
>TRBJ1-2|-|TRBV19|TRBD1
CAASDRGAPNYGYTF
TGTGCCGCCTCGGACAGGGGAGCGCCTAACTATGGCTACACCTTC
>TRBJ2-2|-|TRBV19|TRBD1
CASSAGQGQTGELFF
TGTGCCAGTAGTGCGGGACAGGGCCAAACCGGGGAGCTGTTTTTT
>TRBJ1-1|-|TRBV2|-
CASSDGSFVTEAFF
TGTGCCAGCAGTGACGGTAGTTTTGTCACTGAAGCTTTCTTT
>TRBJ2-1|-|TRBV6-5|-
CASSPVRSPINEQFF
TGTGCCAGCAGCCCCGTGCGGTCTCCCATCAATGAGCAGTTCTTC
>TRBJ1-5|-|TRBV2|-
CASSRDYNQPQHF
TGTGCCAGCAGTCGCGATTACAATCAGCCCCAGCATTTT
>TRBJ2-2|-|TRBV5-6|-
CASSFRAGELFF
TGTGCCAGCAGCTTTAGGGCCGGGGAGCTGTTTTTT
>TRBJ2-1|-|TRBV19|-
CASSSFYNEQFF
TGTGCCAGTAGTTCATTCTACAATGAGCAGTTCTTC
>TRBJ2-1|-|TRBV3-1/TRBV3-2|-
CASSQEWATSEQFF
TGTGCCAGCAGCCAAGAGTGGGCCACCTCTGAGCAGTTCTTC
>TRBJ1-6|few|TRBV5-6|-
CASSPVGVNSPLHF
TGTGCCAGCAGTCCGGTCGGGGTCAATTCACCCCTCCACTTT
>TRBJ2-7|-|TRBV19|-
CASSISRAREQYF
TGTGCCAGTAGTATTAGCAGGGCTCGGGAGCAGTACTTC
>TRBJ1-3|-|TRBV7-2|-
CASSRSGRDSGNTIYF
TGTGCCAGCAGCCGCAGCGGGAGGGACTCTGGAAACACCATATATTTT
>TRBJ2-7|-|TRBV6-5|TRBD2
CASSSLAVSYEQYF
TGTGCCAGCAGCTCCCTAGCGGTCTCCTACGAGCAGTACTTC
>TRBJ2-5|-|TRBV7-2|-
CASSPGPQETQYF
TGTGCCAGCAGCCCGGGACCTCAAGAGACCCAGTACTTC
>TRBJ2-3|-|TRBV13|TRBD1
CASSLGLRGKEDTQYF
TGTGCCAGCAGCTTAGGACTCAGGGGGAAGGAGGATACGCAGTATTTT
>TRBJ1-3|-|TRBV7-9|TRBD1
CASSLKAGGSGNTIYF
TGTGCCAGCAGCTTAAAGGCAGGGGGCTCTGGAAACACCATATATTTT
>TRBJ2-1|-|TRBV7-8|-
CASRPVRTVHNEQFF
TGTGCCAGCAGACCTGTGAGGACAGTCCACAATGAGCAGTTCTTC
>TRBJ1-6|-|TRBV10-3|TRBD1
CAISLRPGQENSPLHF
TGTGCCATCAGTTTAAGACCGGGACAGGAAAATTCACCCCTCCACTTT
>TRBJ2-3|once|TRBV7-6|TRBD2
CASSSPGLASGWAQYF
TGTGCCAGCAGCTCGCCGGGACTAGCCTCCGGTTGGGCGCAGTATTTT
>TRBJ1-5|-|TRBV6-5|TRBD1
CASSPGQGVYQPQHF
TGTGCCAGCAGCCCGGGACAGGGGGTATATCAGCCCCAGCATTTT
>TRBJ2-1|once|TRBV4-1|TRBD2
CASSHLGLARYNEQFF
TGCGCCAGCAGCCACCTAGGACTAGCGCGTTACAATGAGCAGTTCTTC
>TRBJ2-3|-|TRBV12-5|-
CASAVGRDDTQYF
TGTGCTAGTGCCGTGGGTAGAGATGATACGCAGTATTTT
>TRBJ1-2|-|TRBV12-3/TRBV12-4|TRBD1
CASTTQGNYGYTF
TGTGCCAGCACCACACAGGGGAACTATGGCTACACCTTC
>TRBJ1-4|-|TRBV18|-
CASSWQGDEKLFF
TGTGCCAGCTCATGGCAGGGTGACGAAAAACTGTTTTTT
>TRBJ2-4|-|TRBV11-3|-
CASSLVGGPNIQYF
TGTGCCAGCAGCTTAGTAGGCGGGCCAAACATTCAGTACTTC
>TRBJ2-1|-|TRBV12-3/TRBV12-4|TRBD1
CASSFNRGHEQFF
TGTGCCAGCAGTTTTAACAGGGGGCATGAGCAGTTCTTC
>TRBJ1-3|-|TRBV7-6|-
CASSGLVGTGNTIYF
TGTGCCAGCAGCGGCCTAGTAGGGACTGGAAACACCATATATTTT